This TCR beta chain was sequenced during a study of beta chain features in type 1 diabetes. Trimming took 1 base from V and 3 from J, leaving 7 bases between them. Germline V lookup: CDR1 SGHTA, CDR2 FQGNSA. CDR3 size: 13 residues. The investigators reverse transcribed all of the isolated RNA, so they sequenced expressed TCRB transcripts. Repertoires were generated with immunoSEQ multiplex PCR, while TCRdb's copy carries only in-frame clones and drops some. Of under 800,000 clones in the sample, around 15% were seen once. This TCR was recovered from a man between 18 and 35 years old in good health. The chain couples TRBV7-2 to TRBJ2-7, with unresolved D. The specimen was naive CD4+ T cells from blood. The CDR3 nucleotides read TGTGCCAGCAGCTTAGTTAGTGGCTACGAGCAGTACTTC. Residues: CASSLVSGYEQYF.